The source of this TCR beta chain is a study of CD4+ T cells in melanoma. Broader study findings: A reported correlation linked neoantigen-specific CD4+ T cells to CD8+, macrophage and B cell function. Diverse differentiation states were reported for melanoma neoantigen-specific CD4+ T cells.

CDR1 is LGHDT, CDR2 YNNKEL, per germline (reference sequence). The V and J ends lost 3 bases and 9 bases, in that order; junction bases with no gene match: 7. The CDR3 has 15 amino acids. The protocol was immunoSEQ multiplex PCR, while the TCRdb copy is restricted to in-frame clones and leaves out a portion. The table shows approximately 6,900 clones, with 65% occurring only once. This clone is termed medium-sized. The target antigen is unknown. The clonotype originates from a human donor with melanoma. The rearrangement uses TRBV3-1 (or the pseudogene TRBV3-2) and TRBJ2-1; 11 nucleotides align to TRBD2. The sample comprised cells from a culture (not recorded whether cultured in vitro). The CDR3, as DNA: TGTGCCAGCAGCCACACGACTAGCGGGGTAGGTGAGCAGTTCTTC. Its protein product is CASSHTTSGVGEQFF.